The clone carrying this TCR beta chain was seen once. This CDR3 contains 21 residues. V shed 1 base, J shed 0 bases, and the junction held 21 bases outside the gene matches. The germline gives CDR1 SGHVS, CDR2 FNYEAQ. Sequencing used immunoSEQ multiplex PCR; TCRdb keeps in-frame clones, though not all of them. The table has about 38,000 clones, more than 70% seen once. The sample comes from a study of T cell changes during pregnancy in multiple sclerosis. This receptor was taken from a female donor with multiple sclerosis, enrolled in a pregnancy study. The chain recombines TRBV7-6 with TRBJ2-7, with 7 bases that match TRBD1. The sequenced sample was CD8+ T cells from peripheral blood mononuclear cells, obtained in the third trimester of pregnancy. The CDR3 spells CASSLVGFRGGQDISSYEQYF. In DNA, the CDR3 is TGTGCCAGCAGCTTAGTTGGTTTCAGAGGCGGACAGGACATTAGCTCCTACGAGCAGTACTTC.